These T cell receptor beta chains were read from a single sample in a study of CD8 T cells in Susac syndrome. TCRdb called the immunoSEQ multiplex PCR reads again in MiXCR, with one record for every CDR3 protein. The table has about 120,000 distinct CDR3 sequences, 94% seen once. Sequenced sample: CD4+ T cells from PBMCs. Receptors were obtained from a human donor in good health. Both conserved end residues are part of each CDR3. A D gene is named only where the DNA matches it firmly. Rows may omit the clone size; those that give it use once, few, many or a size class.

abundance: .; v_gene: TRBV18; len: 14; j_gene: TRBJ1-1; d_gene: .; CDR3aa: CASSPRGGDTEAFF; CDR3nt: TGTGCCAGCTCACCACGAGGGGGGGACACTGAAGCTTTCTTT
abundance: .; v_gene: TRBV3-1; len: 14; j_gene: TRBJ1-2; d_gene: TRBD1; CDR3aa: CASSHHRGSYGYTF; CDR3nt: TGTGCCAGCAGCCATCACAGGGGCAGCTATGGCTACACCTTC
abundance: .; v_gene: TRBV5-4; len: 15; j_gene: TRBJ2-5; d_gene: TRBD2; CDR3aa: CASSSGTSAQETQYF; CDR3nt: TGTGCCAGCAGCTCCGGGACTAGCGCCCAAGAGACCCAGTACTTC
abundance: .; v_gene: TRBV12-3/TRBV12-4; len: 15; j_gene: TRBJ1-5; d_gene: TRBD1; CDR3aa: CASSPRDRGDQPQHF; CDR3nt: TGTGCCAGCAGTCCCCGGGACAGGGGGGATCAGCCCCAGCATTTT
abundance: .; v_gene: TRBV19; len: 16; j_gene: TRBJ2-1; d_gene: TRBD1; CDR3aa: CASSISWDRDHNEQFF; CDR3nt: TGTGCCAGTAGTATAAGTTGGGACAGGGACCACAATGAGCAGTTCTTC
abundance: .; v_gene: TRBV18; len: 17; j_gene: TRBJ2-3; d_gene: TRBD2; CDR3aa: CASSPRSSGGGTDTQYF; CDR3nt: TGTGCCAGCTCACCAAGGTCTAGCGGAGGGGGCACAGATACGCAGTATTTT
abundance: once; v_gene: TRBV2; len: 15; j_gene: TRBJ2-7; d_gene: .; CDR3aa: CASSEGSNPSYEQYF; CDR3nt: TGTGCCAGCAGTGAAGGGTCTAACCCCTCCTACGAGCAGTACTTC
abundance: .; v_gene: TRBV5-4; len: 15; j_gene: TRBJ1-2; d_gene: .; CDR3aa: CASSLETAANYGYTF; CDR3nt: TGTGCCAGCAGCTTGGAGACAGCAGCTAACTATGGCTACACCTTC
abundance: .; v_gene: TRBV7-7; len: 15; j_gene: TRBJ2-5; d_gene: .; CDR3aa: CASSLSVGVGETQYF; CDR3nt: TGTGCTAGCAGCTTAAGTGTGGGAGTAGGGGAGACCCAGTACTTC
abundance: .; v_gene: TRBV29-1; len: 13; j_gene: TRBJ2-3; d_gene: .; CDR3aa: CSVPTSGADTQYF; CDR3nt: TGCAGCGTACCAACCTCGGGGGCAGATACGCAGTATTTT
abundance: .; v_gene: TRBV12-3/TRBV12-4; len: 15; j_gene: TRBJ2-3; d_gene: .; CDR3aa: CASSLSRVLTDTQYF; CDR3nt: TGTGCCAGCAGTTTATCCAGGGTCCTCACAGATACGCAGTATTTT
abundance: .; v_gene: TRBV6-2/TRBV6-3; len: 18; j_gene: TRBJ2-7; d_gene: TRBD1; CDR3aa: CASSGKTGAIFGSYEQYF; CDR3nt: TGTGCCAGCAGTGGTAAAACAGGGGCTATCTTCGGCTCCTACGAGCAGTACTTC
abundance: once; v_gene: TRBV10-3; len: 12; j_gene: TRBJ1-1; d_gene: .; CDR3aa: CATNRVNTEAFF; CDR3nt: TGTGCCACAAACAGGGTCAACACTGAAGCTTTCTTT
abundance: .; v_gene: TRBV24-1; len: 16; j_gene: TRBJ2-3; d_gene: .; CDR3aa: CATSDFLPGLTDTQYF; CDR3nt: TGTGCCACCAGTGATTTTCTCCCGGGACTCACAGATACGCAGTATTTT
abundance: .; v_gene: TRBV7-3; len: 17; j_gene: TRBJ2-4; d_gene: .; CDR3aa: CASSQREANLAKNIQYF; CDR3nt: TGTGCCAGCAGCCAAAGGGAGGCGAACCTAGCCAAAAACATTCAGTACTTC
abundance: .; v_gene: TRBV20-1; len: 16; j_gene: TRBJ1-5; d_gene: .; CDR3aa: CSARSVAGQSNQPQHF; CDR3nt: TGCAGTGCTAGATCGGTAGCGGGACAAAGCAATCAGCCCCAGCATTTT
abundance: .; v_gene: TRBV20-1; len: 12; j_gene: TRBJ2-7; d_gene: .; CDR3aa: CSARDLTYEQYF; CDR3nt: TGCAGTGCTAGAGATCTTACCTACGAGCAGTACTTC
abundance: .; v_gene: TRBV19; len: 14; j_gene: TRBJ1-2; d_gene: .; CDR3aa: CASSPSWEHYGYTF; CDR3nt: TGTGCCAGTAGTCCAAGCTGGGAACATTATGGCTACACCTTC
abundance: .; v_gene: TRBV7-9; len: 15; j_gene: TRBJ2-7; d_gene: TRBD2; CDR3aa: CASSLEASGVYEQYF; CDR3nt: TGTGCCAGCAGCTTAGAGGCTAGCGGGGTCTACGAGCAGTACTTC
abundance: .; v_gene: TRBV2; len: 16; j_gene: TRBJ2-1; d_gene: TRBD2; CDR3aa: CASSEKELAGDNEQFF; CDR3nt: TGTGCCAGCAGTGAAAAAGAGCTAGCGGGAGACAATGAGCAGTTCTTC
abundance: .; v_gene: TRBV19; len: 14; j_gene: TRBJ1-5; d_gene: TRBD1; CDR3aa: CASSITGVRQPQHF; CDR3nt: TGTGCCAGTAGTATAACAGGGGTGCGACAGCCCCAGCATTTT
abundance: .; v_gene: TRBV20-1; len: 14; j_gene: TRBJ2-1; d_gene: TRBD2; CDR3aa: CSASLSGAYNEQFF; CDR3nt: TGCAGTGCTAGCCTCAGCGGGGCTTACAATGAGCAGTTCTTC
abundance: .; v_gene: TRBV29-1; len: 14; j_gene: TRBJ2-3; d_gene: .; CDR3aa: CSVERGIGTDTQYF; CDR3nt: TGCAGCGTTGAACGCGGCATCGGGACAGATACGCAGTATTTT
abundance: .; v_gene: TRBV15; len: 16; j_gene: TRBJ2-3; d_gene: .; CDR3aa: CATSRDLAESTDTQYF; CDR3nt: TGTGCCACCAGCAGAGATCTTGCGGAGTCGACAGATACGCAGTATTTT
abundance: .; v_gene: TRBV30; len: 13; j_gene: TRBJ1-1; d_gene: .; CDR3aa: CAWSVAVNTEAFF; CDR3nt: TGTGCCTGGAGTGTTGCGGTAAACACTGAAGCTTTCTTT
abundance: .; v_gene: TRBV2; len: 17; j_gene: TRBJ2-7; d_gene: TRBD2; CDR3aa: CASIRGTSGDLSYEQYF; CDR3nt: TGTGCCAGCATCCGCGGGACTAGCGGTGACCTCTCCTACGAGCAGTACTTC
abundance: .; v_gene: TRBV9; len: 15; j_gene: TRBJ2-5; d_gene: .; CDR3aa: CASSPFPGATETQYF; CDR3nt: TGTGCCAGCAGCCCATTTCCAGGGGCGACGGAGACCCAGTACTTC
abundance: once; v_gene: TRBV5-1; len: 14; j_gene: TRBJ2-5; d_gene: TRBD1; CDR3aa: CASSMGTGGETQYF; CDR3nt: TGCGCCAGCAGCATGGGGACAGGGGGAGAGACCCAGTACTTC
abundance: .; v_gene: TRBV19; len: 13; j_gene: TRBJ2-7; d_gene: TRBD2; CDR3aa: CASSIPGTNEQYF; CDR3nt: TGTGCCAGTAGTATTCCCGGGACTAACGAGCAGTACTTC
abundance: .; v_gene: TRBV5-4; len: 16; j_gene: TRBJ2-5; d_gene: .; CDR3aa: CASSLSGRSSGETQYF; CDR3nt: TGTGCCAGCAGCTTGTCAGGTCGTAGCAGCGGGGAGACCCAGTACTTC
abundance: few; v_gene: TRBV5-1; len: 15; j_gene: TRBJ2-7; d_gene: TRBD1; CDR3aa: CASSPGQDVSYEQYF; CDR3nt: TGCGCCAGCAGCCCTGGACAGGATGTCTCCTACGAGCAGTACTTC
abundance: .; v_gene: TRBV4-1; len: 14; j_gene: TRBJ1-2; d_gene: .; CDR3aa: CASSQGEQLGGYTF; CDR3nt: TGCGCCAGCAGCCAAGGAGAACAGCTTGGAGGCTACACCTTC
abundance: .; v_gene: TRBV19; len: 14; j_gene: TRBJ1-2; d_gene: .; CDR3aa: CASRSSGAGSGYTF; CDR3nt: TGTGCCAGTAGATCCTCAGGGGCAGGATCTGGCTACACCTTC
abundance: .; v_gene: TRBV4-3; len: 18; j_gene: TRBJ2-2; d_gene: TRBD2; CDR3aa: CASSQDFLAGVRTGELFF; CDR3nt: TGCGCCAGCAGCCAAGATTTCCTAGCGGGAGTACGGACCGGGGAGCTGTTTTTT
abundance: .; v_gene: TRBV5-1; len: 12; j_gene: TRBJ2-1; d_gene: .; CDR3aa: CASMSVYDEQFF; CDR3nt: TGCGCCAGCATGTCCGTTTATGATGAGCAGTTCTTC
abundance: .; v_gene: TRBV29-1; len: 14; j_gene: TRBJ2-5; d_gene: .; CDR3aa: CSVALSGYQETQYF; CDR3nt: TGCAGCGTTGCACTTTCGGGCTACCAAGAGACCCAGTACTTC
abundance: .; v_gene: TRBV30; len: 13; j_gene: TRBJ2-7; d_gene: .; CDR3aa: CAWSVVQRHEQYF; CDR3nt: TGTGCCTGGAGTGTAGTCCAGAGACACGAGCAGTACTTC
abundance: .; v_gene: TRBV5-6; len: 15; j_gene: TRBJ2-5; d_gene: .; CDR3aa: CASSRWGTGDETQYF; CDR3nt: TGTGCCAGCAGCCGCTGGGGAACCGGTGACGAGACCCAGTACTTC
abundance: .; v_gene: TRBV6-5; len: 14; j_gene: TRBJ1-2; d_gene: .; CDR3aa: CASSYSKAAYGYTF; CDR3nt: TGTGCCAGCAGTTACTCTAAGGCAGCCTATGGCTACACCTTC
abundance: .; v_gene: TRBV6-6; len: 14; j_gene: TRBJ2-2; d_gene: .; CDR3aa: CASSSRSITGELFF; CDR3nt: TGTGCCAGCAGTTCCCGGAGCATCACCGGGGAGCTGTTTTTT
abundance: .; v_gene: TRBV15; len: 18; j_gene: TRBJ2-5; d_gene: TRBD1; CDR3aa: CATSRGSSTGTGGETQYF; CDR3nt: TGTGCCACCAGCAGAGGATCTTCCACCGGGACAGGGGGAGAGACCCAGTACTTC
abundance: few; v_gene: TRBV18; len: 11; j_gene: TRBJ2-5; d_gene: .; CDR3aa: CASSPGETQYF; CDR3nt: TGTGCCAGCTCACCTGGGGAGACCCAGTACTTC
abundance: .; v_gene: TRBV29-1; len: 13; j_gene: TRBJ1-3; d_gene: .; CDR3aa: CSVVTNSGNTIYF; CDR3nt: TGCAGCGTTGTAACTAACTCTGGAAACACCATATATTTT
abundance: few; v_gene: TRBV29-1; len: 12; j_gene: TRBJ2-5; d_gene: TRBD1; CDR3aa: CSGRTGQETQYF; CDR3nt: TGCAGCGGGAGGACAGGGCAAGAGACCCAGTACTTC
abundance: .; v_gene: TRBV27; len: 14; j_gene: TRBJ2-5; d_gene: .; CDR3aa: CASSYTGVWETQYF; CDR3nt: TGTGCCAGCAGCTATACTGGGGTTTGGGAGACCCAGTACTTC
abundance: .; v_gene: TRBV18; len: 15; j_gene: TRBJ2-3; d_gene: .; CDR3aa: CASSPNAGSGDTQYF; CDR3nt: TGTGCCAGCTCACCAAACGCAGGGTCGGGGGATACGCAGTATTTT
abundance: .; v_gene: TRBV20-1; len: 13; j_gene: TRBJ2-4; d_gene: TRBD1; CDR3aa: CSAAQGGKNIQYF; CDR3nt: TGCAGTGCGGCACAGGGGGGCAAAAACATTCAGTACTTC
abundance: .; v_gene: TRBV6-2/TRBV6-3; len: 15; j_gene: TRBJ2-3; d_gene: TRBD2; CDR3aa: CASSSSGRASDTQYF; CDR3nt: TGTGCCAGCAGTTCGAGCGGGAGGGCCTCAGATACGCAGTATTTT
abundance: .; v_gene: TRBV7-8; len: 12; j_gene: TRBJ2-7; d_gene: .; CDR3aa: CASSFSGTEQYF; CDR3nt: TGTGCCAGCAGCTTCTCCGGGACCGAGCAGTACTTC
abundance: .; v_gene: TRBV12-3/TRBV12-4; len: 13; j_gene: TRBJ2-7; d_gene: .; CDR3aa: CASSRGGSYEQYF; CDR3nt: TGTGCCAGCAGCCGCGGCGGCTCCTACGAGCAGTACTTC
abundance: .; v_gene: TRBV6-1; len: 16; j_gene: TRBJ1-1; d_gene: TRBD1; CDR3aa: CASSLLTGTGDTEAFF; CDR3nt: TGTGCCAGCAGCCTATTAACCGGGACAGGGGACACTGAAGCTTTCTTT
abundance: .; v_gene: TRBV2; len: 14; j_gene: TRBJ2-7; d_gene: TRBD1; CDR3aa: CASAGQGTWNEQYF; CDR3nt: TGTGCCAGCGCCGGACAGGGGACGTGGAACGAGCAGTACTTC
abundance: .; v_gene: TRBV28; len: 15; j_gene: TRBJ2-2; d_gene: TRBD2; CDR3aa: CASSLGTSGVGELFF; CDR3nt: TGTGCCAGCAGTTTGGGGACTAGCGGAGTCGGGGAGCTGTTTTTT
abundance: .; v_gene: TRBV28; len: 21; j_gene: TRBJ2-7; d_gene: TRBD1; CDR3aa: CASSLGGKGLGRQGEAYEQYF; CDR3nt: TGTGCCAGCAGTTTAGGCGGAAAGGGGCTAGGACGACAGGGGGAAGCCTACGAGCAGTACTTC